This T cell receptor beta chain was documented in a study of early T cells in non-severe SARS-CoV-2 infection. For the study at large: With bulk RNA from unsorted whole blood as input, sequencing yielded unpaired chains.

This clonotype was counted ten times or more. In the library, individual cDNA molecules carried attached unique molecular identifiers. TCRdb ran MiXCR on the 5' RACE reads and lists one entry per CDR3 protein. The sample holds about 37,000 distinct CDR3 sequences, roughly 6.2% seen once. Germline-derived CDR1 and CDR2 are LGHDT and YNNKEL (reference sequence). V shed 3 bases and J shed 0 bases, with 6 bases lying between them. The CDR3 is made up of 15 amino acids. Sequenced: whole blood. This TCR was sampled from an adult who was a healthcare worker with PCR-confirmed SARS-CoV-2 infection or an uninfected control (not recorded which). The rearrangement joins TRBV3-1 to TRBJ2-6; D is unresolved. The CDR3 nucleotides read TGTGCCAGCAGCCAGCAGCCCTCTGGGGCCAACGTCCTGACTTTC. Protein sequence: CASSQQPSGANVLTF.